Given below is one T cell receptor beta chain in context. This clonotype has ten or more counts. Its target antigen remains unknown. No much larger clone exists at a distance of one base, and base qualities are not known. This record comes from a study of CD8 T cells in ankylosing spondylitis (dated by TCRdb to the late 2010s). For the wider study: T cell receptor beta repertoires were profiled in healthy donors and ankylosing spondylitis patients so that disease-linked TCR variants could be found. The whole study cohort included 90 to 120 healthy donors and 25 ankylosing spondylitis patients. Samples of peripheral blood were taken, and for ankylosing spondylitis patients, synovial fluid was collected as well.

Study-wide conclusions, independent of this receptor: In peripheral blood, the disease-linked clones were found at relatively low frequencies and had a CD8+ phenotype. Some of the motif variants had been reported before in the synovial fluid and blood of reactive arthritis patients, a finding that suggests common disease-initiation mechanisms. A TCR beta motif made up of fewer than 10 highly homologous amino acid variants appeared to be characteristic of blood from ankylosing spondylitis patients. The disease-linked clones were reported as significantly enriched in matched synovial fluid samples from ankylosing spondylitis patients.

Taken from cysteine to phenylalanine, the CDR3 has 14 residues. Kept here is only the CDR3 DNA, which spans 42 bases and is read in frame from base 1. V is pared back by 8 bases and J by 4 bases, with 16 bases lying between the germline termini. From the germline V gene, CDR1 is MDHEN and CDR2 is SYDVKM. Sequencing was performed on an Illumina HiSeq 2500. TCR beta libraries were prepared by quantitative 5'-RACE with molecular barcodes. In the source study's methods: A new computational method based on a probabilistic model of VDJ rearrangement was used to identify disease-linked TCR variants. TCRdb redid the processing of the public reads, applying fastp at Q25 and MiXCR, and retained in-frame beta chains. Rows matching on CDR3 protein sequence are summarized as one entry with the most common DNA and genes. The V and J calls, along with clone size, are taken from TCRdb and not from the paper's own processing. The table for this sample lists 250,000 or so distinct CDR3 sequences; around 11% of them were counted only once. The ten largest account for 6% to 8% of the sample.

The specimen sequenced was blood, either unsorted or a sorted T cell fraction (not recorded which). Recombination linked TRBV28 to TRBJ2-3, with TRBD2 perhaps the D gene, on 7 matching bases. The clonotype was recovered from a male donor with ankylosing spondylitis or in good health (not recorded which). The DNA sequence follows: TGTGCCAGCCGGGGAGGGGGGCCGGCAGATACGCAGTATTTT. Its coded protein is CASRGGGPADTQYF.